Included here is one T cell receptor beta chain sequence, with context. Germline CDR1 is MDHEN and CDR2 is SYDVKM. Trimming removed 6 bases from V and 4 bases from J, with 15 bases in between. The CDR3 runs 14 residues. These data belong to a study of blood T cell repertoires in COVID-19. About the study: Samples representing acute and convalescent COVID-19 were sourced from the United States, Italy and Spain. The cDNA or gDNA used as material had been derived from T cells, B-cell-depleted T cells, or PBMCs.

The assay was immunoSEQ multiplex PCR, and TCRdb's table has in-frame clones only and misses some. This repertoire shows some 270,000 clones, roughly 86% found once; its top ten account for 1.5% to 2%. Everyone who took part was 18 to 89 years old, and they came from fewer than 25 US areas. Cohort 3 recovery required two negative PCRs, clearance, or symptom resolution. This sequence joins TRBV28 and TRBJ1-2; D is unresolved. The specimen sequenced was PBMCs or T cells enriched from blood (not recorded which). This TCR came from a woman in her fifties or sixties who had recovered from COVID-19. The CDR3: CASSIMGIFYGYTF. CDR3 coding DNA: TGTGCCAGCAGCATTATGGGCATTTTCTATGGCTACACCTTC.